Following are 19 T cell receptor beta chains from one sample sequenced in a study of T cells after yellow fever vaccination. Using its own MiXCR run on the 5' RACE reads, TCRdb lists one record per CDR3 protein. The top ten clones hold 30% to 45% of a sample with 68,000 or so distinct CDR3 sequences, approximately 7% of them seen once. This specimen consisted of CD8+ T cells sorted from PBMCs, obtained about 49 days after the first yellow fever vaccination. The receptors shown here come from a man in his late teens or twenties who received the YFV17D yellow fever vaccine.

This clonotype was counted many times. This chain connects TRBV29-1 to TRBJ2-3, with TRBD1 as a possible D gene (5 bases). Germline V gene sequence: CDR1 SQVTM, CDR2 ANQGSEA. This CDR3 region has 15 residues. With 3 bases removed from V and 0 bases from J, the gap between germline ends came to 13 bases. CDR3 amino acids: CSVDGASPSTDTQYF. CDR3 nucleotide sequence: TGCAGCGTTGATGGGGCCAGCCCTAGCACAGATACGCAGTATTTT.

A few counts support this clonotype. The genes are TRBV7-8 and TRBJ1-1; no reliable D call. Germline lookup yields CDR1 SGHVS and CDR2 FQNEAQ. This CDR3 contains 14 residues. The germline V and J ends were trimmed by 1 base and 0 bases, with 6 bases remaining between them. CDR3 loop: CASSLVVMNTEAFF. In DNA form, the CDR3 reads TGTGCCAGCAGCTTAGTCGTTATGAACACTGAAGCTTTCTTT.

This chain connects TRBV6-2 or TRBV6-3 to TRBJ2-5; D is uncertain. With 4 bases removed from V and 2 bases from J, the gap between germline ends came to 11 bases. The CDR3 covers 14 residues. Germline V CDR1 and CDR2: MNHEY, SVGEGT. The CDR3 loop is CASSSTTAQETQYF. CDR3 sequence (DNA): TGTGCCAGCAGTTCAACGACGGCACAAGAGACCCAGTACTTC.

This clonotype was picked up many times. The chain has TRBV20-1 and TRBJ2-2, with no clear D. CDR3 length: 12 residues. CDR1 and CDR2 from the germline V gene are DFQATT and SNEGSKA (reference sequence). Trimming took 0 bases from V and 1 from J, leaving 0 bases between them. This chain's CDR3 is CSARENTGELFF. The DNA of the CDR3 is TGCAGTGCTAGAGAGAACACCGGGGAGCTGTTTTTT.

This chain connects TRBV12-5 to TRBJ2-7; D possibly corresponds to TRBD1 (5 bases). The V end lost 3 bases, the J end lost 1 base, and 7 bases lay between the germline ends. The CDR3 totals 13 residues. In germline, CDR1 is LGHNT, CDR2 FRNRAP. The CDR3 loop is CASGLPGSYEQYF. CDR3 DNA sequence: TGTGCTAGTGGTTTACCAGGGTCCTACGAGCAGTACTTC.

This clonotype was observed at least ten times. The chain combines TRBV7-9 with TRBJ2-1, with a possible D match to TRBD1 (6 bases). V was trimmed by 10 bases and J by 6 bases, leaving 7 bases between them. Germline V gives CDR1 SEHNR, CDR2 FQNEAQ (reference sequence). The CDR3 has 10 residues. The CDR3 coding sequence is TGTGCCATAGGGGGCAATGAGCAGTTCTTC. Amino acid sequence: CAIGGNEQFF. Filled out from reference TRBV7-9 and TRBJ2-1, the complete variable domain reads DTGVSQNPRHKITKRGQNVTFRCDPISEHNRLYWYRQTLGQGPEFLTYFQNEAQLEKSRLLSDRFSAERPKGSFSTLEIQRTEQGDSAMYLCAIGGNEQFFGPGTRLTVL.

The rearrangement joins TRBV5-1 to TRBJ2-5; D is undetermined. The ends were cut back, 7 bases at V and 5 bases at J, with 18 bases in the middle. The length of the CDR3 is 14 residues. CDR1 is SGHRS and CDR2 is YFSETQ in the germline V gene. This chain's CDR3 is CASCTGLRTETQYF. CDR3 bases: TGCGCCAGCTGCACCGGGCTTAGAACTGAGACCCAGTACTTC. Variable domain in full (rest from reference TRBV5-1 and TRBJ2-5): KAGVTQTPRYLIKTRGQQVTLSCSPISGHRSVSWYQQTPGQGLQFLFEYFSETQRNKGNFPGRFSGRQFSNSRSEMNVSTLELGDSALYLCASCTGLRTETQYFGPGTRLLVL.

The table lists this clonotype with a count of one. A read error is possible here, since a much larger clone lies one base away. This chain links TRBV15 with TRBJ2-5; maybe TRBD2 (6 bases). The V gene lost 1 base and the J gene lost 4 bases, with 13 bases spanning the gap. The germline CDR1 and CDR2 sequences are LNHNV and YYDKDF (reference sequence). The CDR3 covers 15 residues. CDR3 sequence: CATSRARIGGETQYF. The DNA of the CDR3 is TGTGCCACCAGCAGAGCCCGGATCGGGGGAGAGACCCAGTACTTC.

The chain has TRBV29-1 and TRBJ2-2; TRBD1 aligns across 7 bases. The V and J ends lost 7 bases and 4 bases, in that order; junction bases with no gene match: 6. In germline, CDR1 is SQVTM, CDR2 ANQGSEA. This CDR3 region has 13 residues. The chain's CDR3 is CSALGTVTGELFF. The CDR3 DNA sequence: TGCAGCGCTCTTGGGACAGTCACCGGGGAGCTGTTTTTT.

The rearrangement links TRBV12-3 or TRBV12-4 to TRBJ2-3; no firm D call. The V end was cut by 1 base, the J end by 2 bases, with 7 bases between. CDR3 length: 14 amino acids. The CDR3 here is CASSLVAPTDTQYF. CDR3 in DNA: TGTGCCAGCAGTTTAGTTGCTCCCACAGATACGCAGTATTTT.

This clonotype appeared many times. The chain joins TRBV12-3 or TRBV12-4 to TRBJ2-1; TRBD2 might be the D (6 bases). Trimming stripped 4 bases from V and 3 bases from J, with 10 bases between. The CDR3 consists of 14 residues. CDR3 DNA sequence: TGTGCCAGCAGTTCGGGGACTTACTACAATGAGCAGTTCTTC. Protein product: CASSSGTYYNEQFF.

The table lists this clonotype with a few counts. This sequence joins TRBV29-1 and TRBJ2-1; D gene ambiguous. V was clipped by 4 bases and J by 0 bases, with 7 bases between them. This CDR3 is built from 13 residues. From germline, CDR1 is SQVTM and CDR2 ANQGSEA. In DNA form, the CDR3 reads TGCAGCGTTGTGGGGATCTCCTACAATGAGCAGTTCTTC. Protein product: CSVVGISYNEQFF.

There are many counts of this clonotype. This chain connects TRBV11-2 to TRBJ2-5; D is unclear. In germline, CDR1 is SGHAT, CDR2 FQNNGV. The V gene lost 4 bases and the J gene lost 5 bases, with 5 bases spanning the gap. The CDR3 covers 11 residues. The CDR3 DNA is TGTGCCAGCAGCTCGCTGGAGACCCAGTACTTC. Its translation is CASSSLETQYF.

The table lists this clonotype with a few counts. The gene calls are TRBV7-6 and TRBJ1-2, with a tentative D call TRBD1 (5 bases). The germline CDR1 and CDR2 sequences are SGHVS and FNYEAQ. Trimming took 4 bases from V and 0 from J, leaving 18 bases between them. The CDR3 totals 17 residues. CDR3 protein: CASSSGGQDNANYGYTF. The CDR3 DNA reads TGTGCCAGCAGCTCCGGTGGGCAGGACAACGCTAACTATGGCTACACCTTC.

This clonotype was counted only a few times. CDR3 protein: CATSRGRSGGESGEQFF. CDR3 bases: TGTGCCACCAGCAGAGGTCGGTCTGGGGGCGAGTCAGGTGAGCAGTTCTTC. The chain is built from TRBV15 and TRBJ2-1, with D possibly TRBD1 on 6 matching bases. V lost 1 base, J lost 9 bases, and 22 bases lay in between. Germline V gene lookup returns CDR1 LNHNV and CDR2 YYDKDF (reference sequence). The CDR3 totals 17 residues.

This clonotype was recorded many times. The CDR3 reads CASSPPDRVWTEAFF. As DNA, the CDR3 is TGCGCCAGCAGCCCACCGGACAGGGTCTGGACTGAAGCTTTCTTT. V gene TRBV4-1 combines with J gene TRBJ1-1; TRBD1 matches at 8 bases. This CDR3 is built from 15 residues. Germline trimming cut 4 bases from V and 5 bases from J; bases unmatched to any gene: 9. Per germline, CDR1 MGHRA and CDR2 YSYEKL.

This clonotype was detected only a few times. The chain joins TRBV5-5 to TRBJ1-1, with D perhaps matching TRBD1 (5 bases). V was pared by 3 bases and J by 2 bases, with 14 bases between. Germline V gene data show CDR1 as SGHKS and CDR2 as YYEKEE (reference sequence). The CDR3 extends over 15 amino acids. The CDR3 DNA sequence: TGTGCCAGCAGCTGGGGGTACAACATAAACACTGAAGCTTTCTTT. This encodes CASSWGYNINTEAFF.

This clonotype was seen many times. The V call is TRBV4-3, the J call TRBJ2-5; tentative D call: TRBD2 (5 bases). V lost 0 bases to trimming and J lost 2 bases, with 10 bases between them. The CDR3 totals 15 residues. The germline V gene has CDR1 LGHNA and CDR2 YSLEER. The CDR3 protein is CASSQDGAGQETQYF. In DNA, the CDR3 is TGCGCCAGCAGCCAAGATGGCGCGGGTCAAGAGACCCAGTACTTC.

This clonotype has a count of ten or more. The rearrangement uses TRBV12-3 or TRBV12-4 and TRBJ2-3; weak D call: TRBD2 (5 bases). This CDR3 has 15 amino acids. Trimming took off 1 base at V and 1 base at J, with 9 bases between the two ends. CDR3 sequence (DNA): TGTGCCAGCAGTTTAGGGAGGACTGGCACAGATACGCAGTATTTT. Amino acids: CASSLGRTGTDTQYF.